This T cell receptor beta chain comes out of a study of cytomegalovirus exposure and HLA in healthy donors. Broader study findings: A later analysis found that most CMV-associated TCR beta chains appeared HLA-restricted.

The CDR3 runs to 15 residues. The V and J ends lost 0 bases and 2 bases respectively, with 10 bases between them. Per germline, CDR1 SGHAT and CDR2 FQDESV (reference sequence). This clone was observed once. The antigen is not known. PCR was performed using 60 Vbeta and 13 Jbeta primers. The table came from immunoSEQ multiplex PCR; TCRdb's copy has only in-frame clones and leaves some out. The sample includes 120,000 or so clones, 74% of them seen just once. This chain links TRBV11-1 with TRBJ2-5; D gene ambiguous. The sample taken for sequencing was PBMCs. This TCR came from a man aged 40-55 years in good health and CMV-seropositive. CDR3 nucleotides: TGTGCCAGCAGCTTAGCGACACATTTTCAAGAGACCCAGTACTTC. As protein: CASSLATHFQETQYF. The full variable domain, completed using reference TRBV11-1 and TRBJ2-5, is EAEVAQSPRYKITEKSQAVAFWCDPISGHATLYWYRQILGQGPELLVQFQDESVVDDSQLPKDRFSAERLKGVDSTLKIQPAELGDSAMYLCASSLATHFQETQYFGPGTRLLVL.